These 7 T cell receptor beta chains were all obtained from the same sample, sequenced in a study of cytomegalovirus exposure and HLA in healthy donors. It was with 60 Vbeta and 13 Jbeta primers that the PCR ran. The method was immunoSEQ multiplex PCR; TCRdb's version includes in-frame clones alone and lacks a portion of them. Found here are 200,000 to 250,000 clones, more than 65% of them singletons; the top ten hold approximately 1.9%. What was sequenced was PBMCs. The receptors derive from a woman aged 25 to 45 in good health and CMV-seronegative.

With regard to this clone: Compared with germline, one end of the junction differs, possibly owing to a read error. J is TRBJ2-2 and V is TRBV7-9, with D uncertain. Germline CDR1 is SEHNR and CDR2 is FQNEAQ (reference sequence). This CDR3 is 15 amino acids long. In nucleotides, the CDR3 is TGTTCCAGCAGCTTTCCCCCTTTTAACACCGGGGAGCTGTTTTTT. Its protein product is CSSSFPPFNTGELFF.

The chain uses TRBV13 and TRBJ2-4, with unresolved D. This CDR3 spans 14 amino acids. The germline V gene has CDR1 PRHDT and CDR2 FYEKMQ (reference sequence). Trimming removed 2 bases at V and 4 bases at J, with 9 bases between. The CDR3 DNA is TGTGCCAGCAGCTTACTTGTCCGGAAAAACATTCAGTACTTC. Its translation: CASSLLVRKNIQYF.

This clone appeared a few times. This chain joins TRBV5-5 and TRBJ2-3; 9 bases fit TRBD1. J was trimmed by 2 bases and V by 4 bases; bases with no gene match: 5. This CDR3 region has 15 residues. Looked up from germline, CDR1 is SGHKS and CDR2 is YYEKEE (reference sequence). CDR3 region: CASSPGQGDTDTQYF. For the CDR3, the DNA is TGTGCCAGCAGCCCGGGACAGGGTGACACAGATACGCAGTATTTT.

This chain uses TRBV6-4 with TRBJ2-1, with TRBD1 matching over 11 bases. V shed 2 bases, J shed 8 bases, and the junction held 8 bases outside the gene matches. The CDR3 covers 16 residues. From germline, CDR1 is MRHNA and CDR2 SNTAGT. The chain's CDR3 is CASSDGQGAKVYEQFF. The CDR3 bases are TGTGCCAGCAGTGACGGACAGGGGGCGAAAGTTTATGAGCAGTTCTTC.

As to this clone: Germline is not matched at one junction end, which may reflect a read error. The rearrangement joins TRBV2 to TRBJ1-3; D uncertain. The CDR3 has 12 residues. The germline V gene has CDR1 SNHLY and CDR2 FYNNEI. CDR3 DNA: TGTGCCAGCAGTTCCCTCGGAGGCGGGCAGAATTTT. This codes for CASSSLGGGQNF.

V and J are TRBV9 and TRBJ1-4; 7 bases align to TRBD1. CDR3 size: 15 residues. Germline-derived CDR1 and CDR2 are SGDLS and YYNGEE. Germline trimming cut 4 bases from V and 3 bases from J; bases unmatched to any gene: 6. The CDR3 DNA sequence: TGTGCCAGCAGCCTATGGGACAGCCCTAATGAAAAACTGTTTTTT. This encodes CASSLWDSPNEKLFF. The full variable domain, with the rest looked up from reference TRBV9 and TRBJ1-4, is DSGVTQTPKHLITATGQRVTLRCSPRSGDLSVYWYQQSLDQGLQFLIQYYNGEERAKGNILERFSAQQFPDLHSELNLSSLELGDSALYFCASSLWDSPNEKLFFGSGTQLSVL.

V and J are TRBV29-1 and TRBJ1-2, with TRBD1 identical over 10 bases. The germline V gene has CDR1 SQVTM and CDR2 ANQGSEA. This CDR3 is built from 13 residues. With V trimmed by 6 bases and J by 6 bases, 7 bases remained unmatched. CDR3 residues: CSVAMGQGNGYTF. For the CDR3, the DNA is TGCAGCGTGGCTATGGGACAGGGGAATGGCTACACCTTC.